This entry describes one TCR beta chain. Its antigen is undetermined. After removal of 4 bases from V and 7 bases from J, the junction contained 12 bases not matched to a gene. Germline values: CDR1 LGHDT, CDR2 YNNKEL (reference sequence). The CDR3 runs to 16 residues. The data were obtained in a study of T-cell memory formation after mild COVID-19. TCR alpha and TCR beta cDNA libraries carrying sample barcodes and UMIs were produced by 5'RACE using constant-segment primers. Via MiXCR, TCRdb re-called the 5' RACE reads, giving one row per CDR3 protein. The data contain 250,000 to 350,000 distinct CDR3 sequences, more than 15% of them singletons. Study observations and caveats: Cross-reactive memory apparently joined, as some responding clones appeared in pre-infection memory. Shrinking CD4+ clones were chiefly CM and EM; CD8+ ones were chiefly EMRA.

The sequenced sample was PBMCs or a T cell subset sorted from them (not recorded which). The gene calls are TRBV3-1 and TRBJ2-7; 11 positions agree with TRBD2. This receptor was taken from a man between 18 and 35 years old who had mild COVID-19 (a few samples of this study predate the infection). Cell type and time point are not known. CDR3 in DNA: TGTGCCAGCAGCCGATTGGGGACTAGCGGAGGACTTGAGCAGTACTTC. It yields the protein CASSRLGTSGGLEQYF.